This TCR beta chain stems from a study of blood T cell repertoires in COVID-19. Study as a whole: Specimens from acute and convalescent COVID-19 originated in the United States, Italy and Spain. Sample material is recorded as cDNA or gDNA derived from T cells, B-cell-depleted T cells, or PBMCs.

Germline loops: CDR1 SGHVS, CDR2 FQNEAQ. The length of the CDR3 is 16 residues. The V and J ends lost 3 bases and 5 bases respectively, with 20 bases between them. In the original processing: Reference gene primer amplification yielded estimated nucleated cell counts. The table came from immunoSEQ multiplex PCR; TCRdb's copy has only in-frame clones and leaves some out. The D gene and trimming were derived from the DNA, and the V and J assignments and clone size from that table. Of under 60,000 clones listed, 79% are singletons. Sequenced material: peripheral blood. This sequence joins TRBV7-8 and TRBJ2-7; the D gene is possibly TRBD1 (6 bases). This receptor was taken from a man aged 70-80 years with acute or convalescent COVID-19. The CDR3 DNA reads as TGTGCCAGCAGCTTGGCCCGTGACAGGAGCTTCCACGAGCAGTACTTC. This sequence encodes CASSLARDRSFHEQYF.